Below are 22 T cell receptor beta chains sequenced from a single sample in a study of CD8 T cells in ankylosing spondylitis (dated 2017 in TCRdb). Library preparation employed 5' RACE. This sample was sequenced with an Illumina HiSeq 2500. TCRdb handled the public reads itself, with Q25 trimming in fastp and clone calling in MiXCR, and kept productive beta chains. Records with the same CDR3 protein are collapsed into one entry carrying the most frequent genes and DNA. The sample table shows approximately 60,000 distinct CDR3 sequences, and around 6.5% are seen once. The ten top clones hold approximately 5% of the sample. Material: synovial fluid, either unsorted or a sorted T cell fraction (not recorded which). The source is a male donor with ankylosing spondylitis.

This clonotype has at least ten counts. This chain connects TRBV5-1 to TRBJ2-5, with D possibly TRBD1 on 6 matching bases. Trimming took 7 bases from V and 1 from J, leaving 11 bases between them. The CDR3 is 13 residues long. CDR1 and CDR2 from the germline V gene are SGHRS and YFSETQ. CDR3 sequence (DNA): TGCGCCAGCTTCAAGGGGGTCCAAGAGACCCAGTACTTC. Its protein product is CASFKGVQETQYF.

This clonotype was seen at least ten times. The rearrangement joins TRBV11-3 to TRBJ2-7; TRBD2 matches at 7 bases. The CDR3 covers 16 residues. CDR1 is SGHNT and CDR2 is YENEEA in the germline V gene. V lost 0 bases, J lost 2 bases, and 7 bases stayed unmatched. CDR3 nucleotide sequence: TGTGCCAGCAGCTTAGAAAGGGGCGGGGGAACCTACGAGCAGTACTTC. It translates to CASSLERGGGTYEQYF. Variable domain in full (rest from reference TRBV11-3 and TRBJ2-7): EAGVVQSPRYKIIEKKQPVAFWCNPISGHNTLYWYLQNLGQGPELLIRYENEEAVDDSQLPKDRFSAERLKGVDSTLKIQPAELGDSAVYLCASSLERGGGTYEQYFGPGTRLTVT.

The chain recombines TRBV27 with TRBJ2-2, with 7 nucleotides matching TRBD1. The V segment lost 2 bases and the J segment 5 bases; nucleotides outside the gene matches: 5. The germline V gene encodes CDR1 MNHEY and CDR2 SMNVEV (reference sequence). There are 15 residues in the CDR3. In nucleotides, the CDR3 is TGTGCCAGCAGTTTAACCTCGACAGGGACCGGGGAGCTGTTTTTT. This encodes CASSLTSTGTGELFF.

This clonotype came up a few times. The V and J genes are TRBV19 and TRBJ1-2; D may be TRBD1 (5 bases). CDR1 and CDR2 (germline): LNHDA, SQIVND (reference sequence). V dropped 4 bases and J dropped 0 bases, with 12 bases sitting between them. The CDR3 is made up of 15 amino acids. The CDR3 loop is CASSTKTDTNYGYTF. CDR3 bases: TGTGCCAGTAGTACTAAGACAGATACTAACTATGGCTACACCTTC.

The chain employs TRBV12-3 or TRBV12-4 and TRBJ2-7; D might be TRBD1 (8 bases). Trimming removed 8 bases at V and 0 bases at J, with 14 bases between. The CDR3 is 14 residues long. In nucleotides, the CDR3 is TGTGCCAGCGGTAACAGGGGGGGCTCCTACGAGCAGTACTTC. This sequence encodes CASGNRGGSYEQYF.

The table lists this clonotype with many counts. The chain is built from TRBV29-1 and TRBJ2-5; no definite D call. Germline V CDR1 and CDR2: SQVTM, ANQGSEA. This CDR3 comprises 15 residues. V shed 3 bases and J shed 2 bases, with 16 bases lying between them. CDR3 residues: CSVDSPPAVQETQYF. The DNA for the CDR3 is TGCAGCGTTGACTCCCCCCCGGCGGTTCAAGAGACCCAGTACTTC.

This clonotype was detected ten times or more. V gene TRBV20-1 combines with J gene TRBJ2-3, with no clear D. V gave up 1 base and J gave up 1 base, with 3 bases separating them. This CDR3 has 12 amino acids. From germline, CDR1 is DFQATT and CDR2 SNEGSKA (reference sequence). The CDR3: CSARVGTDTQYF. The CDR3 DNA follows: TGCAGTGCTAGAGTTGGCACAGATACGCAGTATTTT.

There are many counts of this clonotype. J is TRBJ2-1 and V is TRBV5-4; unclear D gene. V lost 0 bases and J lost 8, with 21 bases in between. The CDR3 is 17 residues long. Germline V gives CDR1 SGHNT, CDR2 YYREEE (reference sequence). Here the CDR3 reads CASSLGRQRQGLDEQFF. CDR3 DNA: TGTGCCAGCAGCTTGGGGCGCCAGCGACAAGGGCTGGATGAGCAGTTCTTC.

This clonotype was seen at least ten times. This chain links TRBV12-3 or TRBV12-4 with TRBJ2-7; D is unresolved. V lost 5 bases and J lost 6, with 11 bases in between. The CDR3 is 12 amino acids. CDR3 nucleotides: TGTGCCAGCAGTCCGACCATCCGCGAGCAGTACTTC. Its protein product is CASSPTIREQYF.

This clonotype occurred a few times. The chain uses TRBV7-3 and TRBJ2-3, with D perhaps matching TRBD1 (6 bases). Germline CDR1 SGHTA, CDR2 FQGTGA. Trimming cost V 8 bases and J 2 bases, with 11 bases left between them. The CDR3 has 13 amino acids. The chain's CDR3 is CASGQNPTDTQYF. The CDR3 DNA reads TGTGCCAGCGGACAGAATCCCACAGATACGCAGTATTTT.

The chain employs TRBV6-5 and TRBJ2-1; 7 positions match TRBD1. This CDR3 region has 15 residues. Germline V lookup: CDR1 MNHEY, CDR2 SVGAGI. Trimming at V came to 4 bases and at J to 3 bases, leaving 6 bases not matched to a gene. CDR3: CASSSLGGYYNEQFF. Written as DNA, the CDR3 is TGTGCCAGCAGTTCATTAGGGGGCTACTACAATGAGCAGTTCTTC.

This clonotype was seen at least ten times. The J gene is TRBJ2-1, the V gene TRBV20-1; 13 positions match TRBD2. CDR3 length: 15 amino acids. Germline V gene sequence: CDR1 DFQATT, CDR2 SNEGSKA (reference sequence). V shed 4 bases, J shed 9 bases, and the junction held 9 bases outside the gene matches. CDR3 coding DNA: TGCAGTGCTAACATACTAGCGGGAGGGGAGGGTGAGCAGTTCTTC. Encoded protein: CSANILAGGEGEQFF.

This clonotype was recorded at least ten times. V is TRBV7-2 and J is TRBJ2-3; either TRBD1 or TRBD2 may fit D (6 bases each). Trimming removed 0 bases from V and 1 base from J, with 11 bases in between. Per the germline V gene, CDR1 is SGHTA and CDR2 is FQGNSA. This CDR3 spans 16 amino acids. The CDR3 DNA follows: TGTGCCAGCAGCTTAGCGCCCGGGGGCGGCACAGATACGCAGTATTTT. It encodes CASSLAPGGGTDTQYF. Drawing the rest from reference TRBV7-2 and TRBJ2-3, the complete variable domain is GAGVSQSPSNKVTEKGKDVELRCDPISGHTALYWYRQSLGQGLEFLIYFQGNSAPDKSGLPSDRFSAERTGGSVSTLTIQRTQQEDSAVYLCASSLAPGGGTDTQYFGPGTRLTVL.

This clonotype was observed many times. The rearrangement joins TRBV28 to TRBJ1-4; TRBD1 is a possible D gene (6 bases). Germline V gives CDR1 MDHEN, CDR2 SYDVKM. The CDR3 spans 16 residues. Trimming pared 3 bases from V and 0 bases from J, leaving 11 bases between. The CDR3 DNA reads as TGTGCCAGCAGTTTTTCGACAGGTTCAACTAATGAAAAACTGTTTTTT. Residues: CASSFSTGSTNEKLFF.

The chain recombines TRBV7-8 with TRBJ1-1, with 10 bases that match TRBD1. J lost 4 bases, V lost 5 bases, and 4 bases had no gene match. There are 14 residues in the CDR3. Germline V gives CDR1 SGHVS, CDR2 FQNEAQ. CDR3 sequence reads: CASSDRGRGTEAFF. CDR3 coding DNA: TGTGCCAGCAGCGACAGGGGGCGAGGCACTGAAGCTTTCTTT.

The chain carries TRBV19 and TRBJ2-7; maybe TRBD2 (6 bases). V lost 4 bases and J 5 bases, leaving 15 bases between the germline ends. CDR1 and CDR2 from the germline V gene are LNHDA and SQIVND (reference sequence). The CDR3 totals 14 residues. The CDR3 nucleotides are TGTGCCAGTAGTACCTCCCCGACTAGTGACGAGCAGTACTTC. This gives the protein CASSTSPTSDEQYF.

This clonotype was seen ten or more times. The gene calls are TRBV5-1 and TRBJ2-1, with 11 bases that match TRBD2. Germline trimming cut 5 bases from V and 4 bases from J; bases unmatched to any gene: 5. Germline loops: CDR1 SGHRS, CDR2 YFSETQ. The CDR3 length is 15 residues. CDR3 protein: CASRVTSGVYNEQFF. The CDR3 bases are TGCGCCAGCAGGGTGACTAGCGGGGTGTACAATGAGCAGTTCTTC.

This clonotype has just a few counts. The chain carries TRBV30 and TRBJ2-5, with 8 bases aligning to TRBD2. The CDR3 extends over 13 amino acids. Germline CDR1 and CDR2: GTSNPN and SVGIG (reference sequence). The junction had 4 bases not matched to a gene; V was cut back by 4 bases and J by 3 bases. The CDR3 here is CAWTAGGEETQYF. The CDR3 DNA reads TGTGCCTGGACTGCCGGGGGGGAAGAGACCCAGTACTTC.

This clonotype was seen repeatedly, ten times or more. The gene calls are TRBV6-2 or TRBV6-3 and TRBJ2-1, with 14 bases that match TRBD2. The length of the CDR3 is 20 residues. Germline loops: CDR1 MNHEY, CDR2 SVGEGT. Unmatched junction bases numbered 14, after V lost 4 bases and J lost 3 bases. CDR3 nucleotides: TGTGCCAGCAGTTCTGGACAGGGACTAGCGGGAGAGTACCGCTACAATGAGCAGTTCTTC. Protein sequence: CASSSGQGLAGEYRYNEQFF.

This clonotype was detected ten times or more. The genes are TRBV11-3 and TRBJ2-1; a weak D match, TRBD2 (5 bases). The germline V and J ends were trimmed by 3 bases and 9 bases, with 12 bases remaining between them. This CDR3 has 13 residues. Germline loops: CDR1 SGHNT, CDR2 YENEEA. The CDR3 region is CASSFSSSSEQFF. CDR3 sequence (DNA): TGTGCCAGCAGCTTTTCTAGCTCGTCTGAGCAGTTCTTC.

This clonotype occurred once. This may come from a read error, since a much larger clone is one base off. The chain carries TRBV7-2 and TRBJ1-6, with 8 bases lining up with TRBD1. The CDR3 has 16 residues. The junction had 13 bases not matched to a gene; V was cut back by 5 bases and J by 10 bases. The germline V gene has CDR1 SGHTA and CDR2 FQGNSA. CDR3 sequence: CASSLPGGDRQSPLHF. The DNA for the CDR3 is TGTGCCAGCAGCCTACCAGGTGGGGACAGGCAATCACCCCTCCACTTT.

This clonotype has just a few counts. The chain uses TRBV28 and TRBJ1-2, with 10 bases matching TRBD1. V shed 6 bases and J 7 bases; nucleotides not matched to a gene: 8. The CDR3 totals 14 residues. Germline CDR1 and CDR2: MDHEN and SYDVKM. The CDR3 reads CASRRTGGGGGYTF. CDR3 in DNA: TGTGCCAGCAGGAGGACAGGGGGGGGAGGTGGCTACACCTTC.